This T cell receptor beta chain was sequenced during a study of blood T cells in healthy people across ages. The total RNA that was extracted per sample amounted to at least 5 micrograms. This clonotype was counted only a few times. The CDR3 has 17 amino acids. With 1 base removed from V and 0 bases from J, the gap between germline ends came to 13 bases. CDR1 is SEHNR and CDR2 is FQNEAQ in the germline V gene (reference sequence). Primers used in a second PCR of about 6 to 11 cycles were a sample-barcoded 5' primer and a J-beta primer mix. Paired-end reads containing CDR3 totaled no fewer than 3 million for each sample. TCRdb re-derived calls from the 5' RACE reads in MiXCR, one entry per CDR3 protein. The sample shows 540,000 or so distinct CDR3 sequences, roughly 48% of them seen only once.

Sample: blood. The TCR comes from a man at least 80 years old in good health. The V call is TRBV7-9, the J call TRBJ2-1; D unresolved. The CDR3 DNA is TGTGCCAGCAGCTTAGTCGGACCCAGGAGCTCCTACAATGAGCAGTTCTTC. The encoded protein is CASSLVGPRSSYNEQFF.